These 26 T cell receptor beta chains were sequenced from one sample in a study of cytomegalovirus exposure and HLA in healthy donors. Measured with immunoSEQ multiplex PCR; TCRdb has only the in-frame clones, and not every one. Among 200,000 to 250,000 clones listed, 75% to 90% were seen once. Sequenced input: PBMCs. These receptors were taken from a woman between 18 and 29 years old in good health and CMV-seronegative.

There are a few counts of this clone. This chain connects TRBV7-8 to TRBJ1-1; 7 bases are shared with TRBD1. The CDR3 has 15 residues. The V gene's germline CDR1 is SGHVS and CDR2 FQNEAQ. Trimming took 6 bases from V and 0 from J; bases not matched to a gene: 7. The CDR3 region is CASSRQGGMNTEAFF. In nucleotides, the CDR3 is TGTGCCAGCAGTCGACAGGGCGGTATGAACACTGAAGCTTTCTTT.

The CDR3 reads CASSRALAGPTAEQYF. The CDR3, as DNA: TGCGCCAGCAGCCGGGCCCTAGCGGGACCCACTGCCGAGCAGTACTTC. The chain employs TRBV5-1 and TRBJ2-7; 9 bases match TRBD2. Germline trimming cut 4 bases from V and 6 bases from J; bases unmatched to any gene: 14. Germline CDR1 and CDR2: SGHRS and YFSETQ. The CDR3 is made up of 16 amino acids.

This chain uses TRBV5-4 with TRBJ2-1, with D perhaps assigned TRBD1 or TRBD2 (7 bases each). CDR1 and CDR2 (germline): SGHNT, YYREEE (reference sequence). The CDR3 consists of 15 residues. Trimming removed 3 bases at V and 8 bases at J, with 18 bases between. CDR3 coding DNA: TGTGCCAGCAGCTCCCGGACTAGGGACAGCCATGAGCAGTTCTTC. It translates to CASSSRTRDSHEQFF.

The CDR3 loop reads CSVLPWTSGVSSYNEQFF. The CDR3 DNA follows: TGCAGCGTTTTGCCATGGACTAGCGGGGTGAGCTCCTACAATGAGCAGTTCTTC. The J gene is TRBJ2-1, the V gene TRBV29-1; 12 nucleotides line up with TRBD2. The CDR3 length is 18 residues. The germline CDR1 and CDR2 sequences are SQVTM and ANQGSEA. V shed 5 bases and J 0 bases; nucleotides not matched to a gene: 11.

This clone was picked up a small number of times. This chain connects TRBV30 to TRBJ2-6; the D is unclear. Germline values: CDR1 GTSNPN, CDR2 SVGIG (reference sequence). V was clipped by 1 base and J by 4 bases, with 2 bases between them. This CDR3 has 12 amino acids. The CDR3 sequence: CAWSEGANVLTF. CDR3 nucleotide sequence: TGTGCCTGGAGTGAGGGGGCCAACGTCCTGACTTTC.

This chain uses TRBV11-2 with TRBJ1-1; no clear D gene. Trimming left V 5 bases short and J 0 bases short, with 10 bases between. CDR1 SGHAT and CDR2 FQNNGV come from the germline V gene. The CDR3 runs 14 residues. The CDR3 loop reads CASSRELMNTEAFF. In DNA form, the CDR3 reads TGTGCCAGCAGCCGAGAGTTAATGAACACTGAAGCTTTCTTT.

The rearrangement links TRBV2 to TRBJ1-1, with a possible D match to TRBD1 (5 bases). Trimming took 2 bases from V and 6 from J, leaving 13 bases between them. Germline-derived CDR1 and CDR2 are SNHLY and FYNNEI. The CDR3 length is 14 residues. CDR3 in DNA: TGTGCCAGCAGTGAATGGGAACAGGACGCTGAAGCTTTCTTT. Translation: CASSEWEQDAEAFF.

This clone appeared a few times. The chain uses TRBV2 and TRBJ1-3; no clear D. The V gene lost 8 bases and the J gene lost 3 bases, with 17 bases spanning the gap. Germline-derived CDR1 and CDR2 are SNHLY and FYNNEI. The CDR3 sequence is 15 residues long. The CDR3 here is CASGLGVPIGNTIYF. The CDR3 DNA follows: TGTGCCAGCGGCCTCGGGGTACCAATTGGAAACACCATATATTTT.

In this sample, this clone turned up once. The rearrangement uses TRBV19 and TRBJ2-3; D remains unclear. This CDR3 is 12 amino acids long. V gave up 1 base and J gave up 6 bases, with 5 bases separating them. Germline values: CDR1 LNHDA, CDR2 SQIVND (reference sequence). CDR3 sequence: CASSIVRDTQYF. CDR3 nucleotide sequence: TGTGCCAGTAGTATAGTCAGGGATACGCAGTATTTT.

The V and J genes are TRBV2 and TRBJ1-6; tentatively, D is TRBD1 (5 bases). The CDR3 totals 14 residues. V shed 3 bases and J shed 7 bases, with 10 bases lying between them. Germline loops: CDR1 SNHLY, CDR2 FYNNEI. CDR3 protein: CASSDSGDNSPLHF. Written as DNA, the CDR3 is TGTGCCAGCAGTGATTCGGGGGACAATTCACCCCTCCACTTT.

The genes are TRBV7-9 and TRBJ2-5; D perhaps matches TRBD1 (5 bases). V gave up 5 bases and J gave up 5 bases, with 15 bases separating them. The CDR3 contains 14 residues. In germline, CDR1 is SEHNR, CDR2 FQNEAQ (reference sequence). DNA for the CDR3: TGTGCCAGCAGCCTCACCCAGGGTTGGGAGACCCAGTACTTC. Translating it yields CASSLTQGWETQYF. Full variable domain (outside the CDR3, taken from reference TRBV7-9 and TRBJ2-5): DTGVSQNPRHKITKRGQNVTFRCDPISEHNRLYWYRQTLGQGPEFLTYFQNEAQLEKSRLLSDRFSAERPKGSFSTLEIQRTEQGDSAMYLCASSLTQGWETQYFGPGTRLLVL.

The rearrangement links TRBV5-1 to TRBJ2-3; 12 bases fit TRBD2. With 4 bases clipped from V and 3 bases from J, the junction kept 6 bases outside the gene matches. CDR1 SGHRS and CDR2 YFSETQ come from the germline V gene. The CDR3 sequence is 16 residues long. CDR3 sequence: CASSEGTSGRTDTQYF. The CDR3, as DNA: TGCGCCAGCAGCGAAGGGACTAGCGGGCGTACAGATACGCAGTATTTT.

This clone was detected only a few times. This chain joins TRBV7-3 and TRBJ2-5; 7 nucleotides agree with TRBD2. The junction had 11 bases not matched to a gene; V was cut back by 5 bases and J by 5 bases. Germline CDR1 is SGHTA and CDR2 is FQGTGA. The CDR3 runs 15 residues. DNA of the CDR3: TGTGCCAGCAGCGCTGGGGTCTCAGCGGGGGAGACCCAGTACTTC. It yields the protein CASSAGVSAGETQYF.

CDR3 in amino acids: CASSEGLAGARTDTQYF. DNA of the CDR3: TGCGCCAGCAGCGAGGGACTAGCGGGGGCGAGAACAGATACGCAGTATTTT. The chain is built from TRBV5-1 and TRBJ2-3; 14 nucleotides align to TRBD2. The CDR3 spans 17 residues. CDR1 is SGHRS, CDR2 YFSETQ, per germline. Trimming removed 4 bases from V and 3 bases from J; junction bases left unmatched: 7.

To note about this clone: A read error may account for a junction end that differs from germline. The chain uses TRBV4-1 and TRBJ2-1; D is uncertain. CDR1 is MGHRA and CDR2 is YSYEKL in the germline V gene. The CDR3 consists of 12 residues. CDR3 sequence: CASSQVYDEQFF. The CDR3 DNA sequence: TGCGCCAGCAGCCAGGTCTACGATGAGCAGTTCTTC.

The CDR3 region is CASSFRTDYEQYF. CDR3 DNA: TGCGCCAGCAGCTTCCGGACAGACTACGAGCAGTACTTC. This sequence joins TRBV5-1 and TRBJ2-7; D is possibly TRBD1 (6 bases). This CDR3 comprises 13 residues. Germline V gene sequence: CDR1 SGHRS, CDR2 YFSETQ. V lost 2 bases to trimming and J lost 3 bases, with 9 bases between them.

The chain uses TRBV7-3 and TRBJ2-3, with a weak D call TRBD1 (5 bases). This CDR3 is 13 amino acids long. Germline V lookup: CDR1 SGHTA, CDR2 FQGTGA. With 4 bases removed from V and 4 bases from J, the gap between germline ends came to 9 bases. The CDR3 sequence: CASSSQGPDTQYF. For the CDR3, the DNA is TGTGCCAGCAGCTCCCAGGGCCCAGATACGCAGTATTTT.

The chain couples TRBV6-1 to TRBJ2-1; 7 bases map to TRBD1. The CDR3 spans 15 residues. Germline trimming cut 3 bases from V and 0 bases from J; bases unmatched to any gene: 2. Germline V lookup: CDR1 MNHNS, CDR2 SASEGT. CDR3 in DNA: TGTGCCAGCAGTGAGCGACAGGGCTCCTACAATGAGCAGTTCTTC. It specifies CASSERQGSYNEQFF.

The gene calls are TRBV30 and TRBJ2-2; weak D call: TRBD2 (5 bases). Germline lookup yields CDR1 GTSNPN and CDR2 SVGIG (reference sequence). V was clipped by 2 bases and J by 6 bases, with 7 bases between them. The CDR3 runs 12 residues. This CDR3 reads CAWSRGSGELFF. The CDR3 DNA reads as TGTGCCTGGAGTCGAGGGTCCGGGGAGCTGTTTTTT.

The CDR3 is CASSPPRQGAYEQYF. CDR3 nucleotides: TGTGCCAGCAGCCCGCCGAGACAGGGAGCCTACGAGCAGTACTTC. This chain joins TRBV7-2 and TRBJ2-7; 7 bases fit TRBD1. The CDR3 covers 15 residues. Germline V CDR1 and CDR2: SGHTA, FQGNSA. The junction had 9 bases not matched to a gene; V was cut back by 5 bases and J by 2 bases.

The CDR3 protein is CASGPNTGENTEAFF. In nucleotides, the CDR3 is TGCGCCAGCGGCCCAAACACGGGGGAGAACACTGAAGCTTTCTTT. The rearrangement uses TRBV5-1 and TRBJ1-1, with D perhaps TRBD1 (5 bases). The V gene lost 7 bases and the J gene lost 1 base, with 17 bases spanning the gap. The germline V gene encodes CDR1 SGHRS and CDR2 YFSETQ. The CDR3 has 15 amino acids.

The CDR3 DNA is TGTGCCAGCAGCGAAGCGACAGGGATATCCGGCGAGCAGTACTTC. Amino acids: CASSEATGISGEQYF. This chain joins TRBV7-6 and TRBJ2-7; 7 bases are shared with TRBD1. CDR3 length: 15 residues. Trimming took 5 bases from V and 6 from J; bases not matched to a gene: 13. Per the germline V gene, CDR1 is SGHVS and CDR2 is FNYEAQ.

The chain uses TRBV4-2 and TRBJ2-7; no clear D gene. Per germline, CDR1 LGHNA and CDR2 YNFKEQ. The CDR3 is made up of 15 amino acids. V gave up 0 bases and J gave up 2 bases, with 11 bases separating them. DNA of the CDR3: TGTGCCAGCAGCCAAGATAAAGGCGGCCCCTACGAGCAGTACTTC. The encoded protein is CASSQDKGGPYEQYF.

V usage is TRBV13 and J usage is TRBJ2-7; the D gene is possibly TRBD2 (5 bases). The CDR3 has 13 amino acids. V was trimmed by 8 bases and J by 0 bases, leaving 11 bases between them. CDR1 is PRHDT and CDR2 is FYEKMQ in the germline V gene (reference sequence). CDR3 nucleotide sequence: TGTGCCAGCTCCCCCGGGGACTCCTACGAGCAGTACTTC. Translation: CASSPGDSYEQYF.

This chain joins TRBV15 and TRBJ2-1; D may correspond to TRBD1 or TRBD2 (6 bases each). V lost 0 bases to trimming and J lost 10 bases, with 19 bases between them. CDR1 LNHNV and CDR2 YYDKDF come from the germline V gene (reference sequence). The CDR3 is 16 residues long. This CDR3 reads CATSRDGGGSPAEQFF. CDR3 sequence (DNA): TGTGCCACCAGCAGAGATGGAGGGGGTTCCCCGGCGGAGCAGTTCTTC.

The chain carries TRBV10-3 and TRBJ1-2, with D possibly TRBD1 on 5 matching bases. V lost 2 bases to trimming and J lost 10 bases, with 17 bases between them. CDR3 length equals 14 residues. The germline CDR1 and CDR2 sequences are ENHRY and SYGVKD. CDR3 nucleotide sequence: TGTGCCATCAGTGAGCCGGGGGAACAGCCAAACTACACCTTC. This codes for CAISEPGEQPNYTF.